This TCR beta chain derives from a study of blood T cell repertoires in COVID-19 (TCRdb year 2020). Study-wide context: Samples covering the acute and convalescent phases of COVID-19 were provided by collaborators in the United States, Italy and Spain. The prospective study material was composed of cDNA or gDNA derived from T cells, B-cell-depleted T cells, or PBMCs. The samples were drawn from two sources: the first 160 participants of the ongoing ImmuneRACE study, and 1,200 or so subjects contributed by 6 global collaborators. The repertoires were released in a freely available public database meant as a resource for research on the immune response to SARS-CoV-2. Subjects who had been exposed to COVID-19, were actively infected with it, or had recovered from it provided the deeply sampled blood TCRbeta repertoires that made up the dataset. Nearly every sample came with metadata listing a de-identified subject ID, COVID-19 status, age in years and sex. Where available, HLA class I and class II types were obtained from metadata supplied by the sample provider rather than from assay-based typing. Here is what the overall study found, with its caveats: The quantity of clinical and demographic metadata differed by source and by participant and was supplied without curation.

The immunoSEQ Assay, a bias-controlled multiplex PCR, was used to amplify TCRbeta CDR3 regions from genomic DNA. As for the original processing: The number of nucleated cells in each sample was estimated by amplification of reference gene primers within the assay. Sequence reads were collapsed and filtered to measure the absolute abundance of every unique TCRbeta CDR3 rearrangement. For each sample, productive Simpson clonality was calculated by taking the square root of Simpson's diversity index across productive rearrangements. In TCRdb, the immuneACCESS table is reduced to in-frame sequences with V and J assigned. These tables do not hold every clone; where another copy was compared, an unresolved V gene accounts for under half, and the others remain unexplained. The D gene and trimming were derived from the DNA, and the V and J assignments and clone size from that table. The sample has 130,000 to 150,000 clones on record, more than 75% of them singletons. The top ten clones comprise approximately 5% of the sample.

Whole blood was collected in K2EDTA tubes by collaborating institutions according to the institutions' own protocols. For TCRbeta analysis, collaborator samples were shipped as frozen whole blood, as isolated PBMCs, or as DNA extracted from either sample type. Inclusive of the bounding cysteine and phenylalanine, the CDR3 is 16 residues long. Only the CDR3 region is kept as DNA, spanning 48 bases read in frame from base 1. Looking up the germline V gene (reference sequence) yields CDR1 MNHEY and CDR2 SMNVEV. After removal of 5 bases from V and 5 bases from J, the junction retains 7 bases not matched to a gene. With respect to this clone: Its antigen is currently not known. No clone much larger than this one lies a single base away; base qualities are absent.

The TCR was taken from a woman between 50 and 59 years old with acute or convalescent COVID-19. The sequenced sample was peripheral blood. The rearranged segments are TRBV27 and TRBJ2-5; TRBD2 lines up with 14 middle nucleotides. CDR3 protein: CASSPGTSGGQETQYF. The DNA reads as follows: TGTGCCAGCAGTCCCGGGACTAGCGGGGGCCAGGAGACCCAGTACTTC.